The 29 T cell receptor beta chains presented below share a single source sample, sequenced in a study of beta chain features in type 1 diabetes. Study results and caveats: When Type 1 diabetes patients were examined, their TCRB CDR3s proved moderately but significantly shorter in all four CD4+ subsets.

Their antigen targets remain unknown. Expressed TCRB transcripts were sequenced because the entire RNA isolate underwent reverse transcription. Data came from immunoSEQ multiplex PCR; TCRdb stores just in-frame clones and leaves some out. This table has roughly 240,000 clones, roughly 25% appearing once. The sample taken for sequencing was naive CD4+ T cells from blood. These receptors were taken from a woman in her 30s with type 1 diabetes.

V usage is TRBV7-2 and J usage is TRBJ1-5; D uncertain. The CDR3 has 15 residues. Germline V gene sequence: CDR1 SGHTA, CDR2 FQGNSA. V was trimmed by 0 bases and J by 4 bases, leaving 10 bases between them. DNA of the CDR3: TGTGCCAGCAGCTTAGCGCCCCAGGATAATCAGCCCCAGCATTTT. Translated: CASSLAPQDNQPQHF. The whole variable domain, filled in from reference TRBV7-2 and TRBJ1-5, reads GAGVSQSPSNKVTEKGKDVELRCDPISGHTALYWYRQSLGQGLEFLIYFQGNSAPDKSGLPSDRFSAERTGGSVSTLTIQRTQQEDSAVYLCASSLAPQDNQPQHFGDGTRLSIL.

This clone was observed a handful of times. The chain carries TRBV9 and TRBJ2-3; D not certain. V shed 3 bases and J shed 6 bases, with 11 bases lying between them. Germline-derived CDR1 and CDR2 are SGDLS and YYNGEE. This CDR3 has 13 residues. CDR3 amino acids: CASSAVSRDTQYF. CDR3 nucleotide sequence: TGTGCCAGCAGCGCCGTAAGTCGGGATACGCAGTATTTT.

The rearrangement joins TRBV30 to TRBJ2-7; 7 bases match TRBD1. The CDR3 totals 14 residues. V lost 1 base, J lost 2 bases, and 5 bases stayed unmatched. Germline lookup yields CDR1 GTSNPN and CDR2 SVGIG (reference sequence). CDR3 bases: TGTGCCTGGAGTGGGAAAGGGGGCACCTACGAGCAGTACTTC. Translating gives CAWSGKGGTYEQYF.

This clone was observed a handful of times. The gene calls are TRBV28 and TRBJ2-1; D may be TRBD2 (6 bases). CDR1 and CDR2 (germline): MDHEN, SYDVKM. V was shortened by 7 bases and J by 13 bases, with 23 bases between the two germline ends. The length of the CDR3 is 14 residues. CDR3 amino acids: CASTPGTRTEEQFF. CDR3 DNA sequence: TGTGCCAGCACCCCCGGGACTCGAACAGAAGAACAGTTCTTC.

The chain links TRBV30 to TRBJ2-1; tentative D call: TRBD2 (5 bases). Trimming cost V 1 base and J 4 bases, with 11 bases left between them. The CDR3 length is 14 residues. The germline gives CDR1 GTSNPN, CDR2 SVGIG (reference sequence). The CDR3 DNA reads as TGTGCCTGGAGTGCCAAGCGGATATACAATGAGCAGTTCTTC. Translation: CAWSAKRIYNEQFF. Looking up the rest from reference TRBV30 and TRBJ2-1 gives the full variable domain: SQTIHQWPATLVQPVGSPLSLECTVEGTSNPNLYWYRQAAGRGLQLLFYSVGIGQISSEVPQNLSASRPQDRQFILSSKKLLLSDSGFYLCAWSAKRIYNEQFFGPGTRLTVL.

This clone came up a few times. This chain joins TRBV30 and TRBJ2-5; TRBD2 matches at 9 bases. CDR3 length: 14 amino acids. The germline gives CDR1 GTSNPN, CDR2 SVGIG (reference sequence). The V gene end was trimmed by 3 bases and the J gene end by 3 bases; junction bases not matched to a gene: 5. CDR3 DNA sequence: TGTGCCTGGAGGACCGTAGCGGGAGAAGAGACCCAGTACTTC. Translated, it gives CAWRTVAGEETQYF.

This clone was detected a few times. The chain couples TRBV5-6 to TRBJ2-3, with 8 nucleotides matching TRBD2. The germline V gene has CDR1 SGHDT and CDR2 YYEEEE. The CDR3 contains 16 residues. V gave up 3 bases and J gave up 5 bases; unmatched junction bases: 11. The CDR3 sequence: CASSSAGRARIDTQYF. The CDR3 DNA reads as TGTGCCAGCAGCTCGGCCGGGAGGGCCCGGATAGATACGCAGTATTTT.

This chain connects TRBV5-4 to TRBJ2-5; D might be TRBD1 (6 bases). In germline, CDR1 is SGHNT, CDR2 YYREEE (reference sequence). Trimming took off 0 bases at V and 4 bases at J, with 10 bases between the two ends. The CDR3 runs to 14 residues. The CDR3 sequence: CASSLERGRETQYF. CDR3 DNA sequence: TGTGCCAGCAGCTTGGAGAGGGGGAGAGAGACCCAGTACTTC.

This chain uses TRBV7-6 with TRBJ2-7, with D tentatively TRBD1 (7 bases). CDR1 is SGHVS and CDR2 is FNYEAQ in the germline V gene. Trimming shortened V by 1 base and J by 3 bases, and 19 bases separated the two germline ends. The CDR3 is 17 amino acids. The CDR3 region has the DNA TGTGCCAGCAGCTTAGTCCTTGCGGGGACAGTGAGCTACGAGCAGTACTTC. Protein: CASSLVLAGTVSYEQYF. The full variable domain, in which reference TRBV7-6 and TRBJ2-7 provide the parts outside the CDR3, is GAGVSQSPRYKVTKRGQDVALRCDPISGHVSLYWYRQALGQGPEFLTYFNYEAQQDKSGLPNDRFSAERPEGSISTLTIQRTEQRDSAMYRCASSLVLAGTVSYEQYFGPGTRLTVT.

This clone showed up just a few times. The chain couples TRBV5-1 to TRBJ2-5, with 10 positions matching TRBD2. The CDR3 has 15 residues. V gave up 4 bases and J gave up 5 bases; unmatched junction bases: 8. Germline values: CDR1 SGHRS, CDR2 YFSETQ. Written as DNA, the CDR3 is TGCGCCAGCAGCCCTAGCGGGAGCGGGGGTGAGACCCAGTACTTC. Encoded protein: CASSPSGSGGETQYF.

The chain links TRBV2 to TRBJ1-2, with 9 bases matching TRBD1. CDR1 SNHLY and CDR2 FYNNEI come from the germline V gene. CDR3 length equals 13 residues. J gave up 7 bases and V 6 bases, and 6 bases lay outside the gene matches. The CDR3 DNA reads as TGTGCCAGCAGCGAACAGGGGGCGAGTGGCTACACCTTC. Translated, it gives CASSEQGASGYTF.

CDR3 sequence: CAWSETRRETQYF. The CDR3 DNA reads as TGTGCCTGGAGCGAGACTAGAAGGGAGACCCAGTACTTC. This chain links TRBV30 with TRBJ2-5; weak D call: TRBD2 (6 bases). Germline CDR1 GTSNPN, CDR2 SVGIG (reference sequence). The CDR3 contains 13 residues. Trimming took 3 bases from V and 5 from J, leaving 13 bases between them.

The rearrangement uses TRBV29-1 and TRBJ2-7; 7 bases map to TRBD2. Germline V lookup: CDR1 SQVTM, CDR2 ANQGSEA. Trimming removed 8 bases from V and 0 bases from J; junction bases left unmatched: 7. The CDR3 has 13 residues. CDR3 nucleotide sequence: TGCAGCCAGGACCGGGACTACTCCTACGAGCAGTACTTC. Residues: CSQDRDYSYEQYF.

This clone was detected a few times. This rearrangement joins TRBV6-1 to TRBJ2-1, with 10 positions matching TRBD2. Germline CDR1 reads MNHNS; CDR2 reads SASEGT. V trimming: 4 bases; J trimming: 3 bases; junction bases outside the gene matches: 9. The CDR3 contains 17 residues. This CDR3 is CASSATRLAGDYNEQFF. Written as DNA, the CDR3 is TGTGCCAGCAGTGCTACCCGGCTAGCGGGAGACTACAATGAGCAGTTCTTC.

V and J are TRBV6-5 and TRBJ2-7; 9 nucleotides line up with TRBD2. Germline CDR1 MNHEY, CDR2 SVGAGI. The CDR3 has 16 residues. J gave up 3 bases and V 0 bases, and 6 bases lay outside the gene matches. CDR3: CASSYSFSGRIYEQYF. In DNA, the CDR3 is TGTGCCAGCAGTTACTCCTTTAGCGGGAGAATCTACGAGCAGTACTTC.

The chain recombines TRBV30 with TRBJ2-3; 7 positions match TRBD1. V lost 2 bases to trimming and J lost 6 bases; unmatched junction nucleotides: 8. This CDR3 is built from 14 residues. Germline values: CDR1 GTSNPN, CDR2 SVGIG (reference sequence). The CDR3: CAWSTGQSVDTQYF. In DNA form, the CDR3 reads TGTGCCTGGAGTACGGGACAGTCGGTGGATACGCAGTATTTT. The variable domain in full, completed from reference TRBV30 and TRBJ2-3, reads SQTIHQWPATLVQPVGSPLSLECTVEGTSNPNLYWYRQAAGRGLQLLFYSVGIGQISSEVPQNLSASRPQDRQFILSSKKLLLSDSGFYLCAWSTGQSVDTQYFGPGTRLTVL.

This clone was recorded a few times. The chain couples TRBV25-1 to TRBJ2-7; 10 positions agree with TRBD2. V dropped 7 bases and J dropped 2; count of bases not matched to a gene: 8. CDR3 length: 15 residues. CDR1 and CDR2 from the germline V gene are MGHDK and SYGVNS. CDR3 protein: CASKKGLAGAYEQYF. The CDR3 coding sequence is TGTGCCAGCAAAAAGGGGCTAGCGGGAGCCTACGAGCAGTACTTC.

The chain uses TRBV2 and TRBJ1-1; D is uncertain. Trimming pared 1 base from V and 9 bases from J, leaving 6 bases between. CDR3 size: 11 residues. In germline, CDR1 is SNHLY, CDR2 FYNNEI. DNA for the CDR3: TGTGCCAGCAGTGAAGAGACTAAAGCTTTCTTT. Amino acid sequence: CASSEETKAFF.

In its sample, this clone was seen a few times. V is TRBV28 and J is TRBJ2-1, with D possibly being TRBD2 (5 bases). The V end lost 8 bases, the J end lost 2 bases, and 16 bases lay between the germline ends. CDR3 length: 15 residues. Germline assignment: CDR1 MDHEN and CDR2 SYDVKM. The CDR3 DNA follows: TGTGCCAGCCCCCCGGGGATGGGGACCTACAATGAGCAGTTCTTC. This translates into CASPPGMGTYNEQFF.

The V call is TRBV11-3, the J call TRBJ2-1; 10 nucleotides agree with TRBD1. V lost 4 bases, J lost 7 bases, and 10 bases stayed unmatched. The CDR3 totals 16 residues. CDR1 and CDR2 from the germline V gene are SGHNT and YENEEA. The CDR3 nucleotides are TGTGCCAGCAGCTCCCTTCCGGGACAGGGGCTAAATGAGCAGTTCTTC. It yields the protein CASSSLPGQGLNEQFF.

Only a few counts were recorded for this clone. V is TRBV29-1 and J is TRBJ2-1; 8 nucleotides align to TRBD1. This CDR3 contains 11 residues. Germline assignment: CDR1 SQVTM and CDR2 ANQGSEA. V trimming: 3 bases; J trimming: 9 bases; junction bases outside the gene matches: 1. Here the CDR3 reads CSVDRGPEQFF. CDR3 DNA: TGCAGCGTTGACAGGGGGCCTGAGCAGTTCTTC.

This clone has only a few counts. This rearrangement joins TRBV29-1 to TRBJ2-7; 7 nucleotides match TRBD2. V shed 4 bases and J 0 bases; nucleotides not matched to a gene: 6. The CDR3 is made up of 14 amino acids. Germline CDR1 SQVTM, CDR2 ANQGSEA. The CDR3 spells CSVALAVNSYEQYF. The CDR3 region has the DNA TGCAGCGTTGCCCTAGCGGTTAACTCCTACGAGCAGTACTTC.

This clone has only a few counts. The J gene is TRBJ2-3, the V gene TRBV30, with TRBD1 identical over 8 bases. J lost 5 bases, V lost 0 bases, and 7 bases had no gene match. Germline values: CDR1 GTSNPN, CDR2 SVGIG (reference sequence). This CDR3 has 15 amino acids. This CDR3 is CAWSVSGGVGDTQYF. The CDR3 coding sequence is TGTGCCTGGAGTGTATCAGGGGGCGTCGGAGATACGCAGTATTTT.

The genes are TRBV19 and TRBJ1-2, with 11 bases that match TRBD1. Trimming took 7 bases from V and 6 from J; bases not matched to a gene: 16. Per the germline V gene, CDR1 is LNHDA and CDR2 is SQIVND (reference sequence). The CDR3 has 17 amino acids. For the CDR3, the DNA is TGTGCCAGTACTCTCATCGCCGGGACAGGGGGTTCGCATGGCTACACCTTC. Translating gives CASTLIAGTGGSHGYTF. The whole variable domain, filled in from reference TRBV19 and TRBJ1-2, reads DGGITQSPKYLFRKEGQNVTLSCEQNLNHDAMYWYRQDPGQGLRLIYYSQIVNDFQKGDIAEGYSVSREKKESFPLTVTSAQKNPTAFYLCASTLIAGTGGSHGYTFGSGTRLTVV.

This clone was recorded a few times. The chain employs TRBV6-1 and TRBJ1-5, with D perhaps matching TRBD1 (5 bases). The CDR3 sequence is 13 residues long. V lost 4 bases and J lost 5, with 9 bases in between. Germline V gene lookup returns CDR1 MNHNS and CDR2 SASEGT. The DNA of the CDR3 is TGTGCCAGCAGTGGGACAAGGGATCAGCCCCAGCATTTT. It encodes CASSGTRDQPQHF.

Only a few counts were recorded for this clone. As DNA, the CDR3 is TGCAGCGAGCGGGAGGGCTCCTACAATGAGCAGTTCTTC. Protein: CSEREGSYNEQFF. The V and J genes are TRBV29-1 and TRBJ2-1; 10 bases line up with TRBD2. Unmatched junction bases numbered 0, after V lost 7 bases and J lost 0 bases. CDR1 is SQVTM and CDR2 is ANQGSEA in the germline V gene. The CDR3 consists of 13 residues.

The gene calls are TRBV2 and TRBJ2-1; 15 bases fit TRBD2. V shed 6 bases, J shed 9 bases, and the junction held 6 bases outside the gene matches. This CDR3 is 15 amino acids long. Germline V CDR1 and CDR2: SNHLY, FYNNEI. In nucleotides, the CDR3 is TGTGCCAGCAGCCTGGGACTAGCGGGAGGAGGTGAGCAGTTCTTC. It encodes CASSLGLAGGGEQFF. Combining the CDR3 with reference TRBV2 and TRBJ2-1 gives the whole variable domain EPEVTQTPSHQVTQMGQEVILRCVPISNHLYFYWYRQILGQKVEFLVSFYNNEISEKSEIFDDQFSVERPDGSNFTLKIRSTKLEDSAMYFCASSLGLAGGGEQFFGPGTRLTVL.

The J gene is TRBJ2-5, the V gene TRBV18; 9 bases fit TRBD2. V was pared by 4 bases and J by 2 bases, with 5 bases of the junction left unmatched. This CDR3 is 15 amino acids long. Germline V gene lookup returns CDR1 KGHSH and CDR2 LQKENI. The CDR3 region has the DNA TGTGCCAGCTCACTAGCGGGAGCGGGACAAGAGACCCAGTACTTC. Protein product: CASSLAGAGQETQYF. Complete variable domain (other parts from reference TRBV18 and TRBJ2-5): NAGVMQNPRHLVRRRGQEARLRCSPMKGHSHVYWYRQLPEEGLKFMVYLQKENIIDESGMPKERFSAEFPKEGPSILRIQQVVRGDSAAYFCASSLAGAGQETQYFGPGTRLLVL.

The chain is built from TRBV5-1 and TRBJ2-2; 9 positions agree with TRBD1. This CDR3 comprises 15 residues. Trimming cost V 3 bases and J 1 base; bases outside gene matches: 1. The V gene's germline CDR1 is SGHRS and CDR2 YFSETQ. The CDR3 protein is CASSWGQGNTGELFF. CDR3 sequence (DNA): TGCGCCAGCAGCTGGGGACAGGGGAACACCGGGGAGCTGTTTTTT.